Below, 7 T cell receptor beta chains from the same sample are listed, as sequenced in a study of blood T cell repertoires in COVID-19. Sequencing used immunoSEQ multiplex PCR; TCRdb keeps in-frame clones, though not all of them. Of roughly 400,000 clones in the sample, more than 80% were seen once. Source material: PBMCs or T cells enriched from blood (not recorded which). These receptors were obtained from a man aged 25 to 40 who had recovered from COVID-19.

V gene TRBV19 combines with J gene TRBJ2-1; D not resolved. Germline CDR1 is LNHDA and CDR2 is SQIVND (reference sequence). Deletions cut 3 bases from V and 0 bases from J, with 18 bases between. The CDR3 is 18 residues long. CDR3 region: CASSITTVHPSSYNEQFF. CDR3 nucleotides: TGTGCCAGTAGTATTACCACTGTCCATCCGAGCTCCTACAATGAGCAGTTCTTC.

J is TRBJ1-5 and V is TRBV28, with D possibly matching TRBD1 (6 bases). Germline lookup yields CDR1 MDHEN and CDR2 SYDVKM. The CDR3 loop spans 18 amino acids. Trimming removed 5 bases at V and 0 bases at J, with 20 bases between. The CDR3 DNA reads as TGTGCCAGCAGTGCATACGACAGGTTCCTTTATAGCAATCAGCCCCAGCATTTT. It yields the protein CASSAYDRFLYSNQPQHF.

The V and J genes are TRBV2 and TRBJ1-6, with D unclear. The CDR3 spans 13 residues. Germline V lookup: CDR1 SNHLY, CDR2 FYNNEI. The V end lost 0 bases, the J end lost 9 bases, and 6 bases lay between the germline ends. The CDR3 DNA sequence: TGTGCCAGCAGTGAAGCGCACAGTTCACCCCTCCACTTT. It specifies CASSEAHSSPLHF.

The chain links TRBV11-2 to TRBJ2-5, with a weak D call TRBD2 (6 bases). Germline CDR1 reads SGHAT; CDR2 reads FQNNGV. The CDR3 contains 15 residues. V shed 2 bases and J shed 4 bases, with 14 bases lying between them. The CDR3 DNA reads as TGTGCCAGCAGCTTATGGGACCTGGGGGGAGAGACCCAGTACTTC. Translated, it gives CASSLWDLGGETQYF.

V and J are TRBV5-1 and TRBJ2-5, with 11 bases matching TRBD1. The length of the CDR3 is 15 residues. Germline V gene data show CDR1 as SGHRS and CDR2 as YFSETQ. J lost 5 bases, V lost 4 bases, and 7 bases had no gene match. CDR3: CASSTPGQGVETQYF. As DNA, the CDR3 is TGCGCCAGCAGCACTCCGGGACAGGGGGTTGAGACCCAGTACTTC.

V gene TRBV19 combines with J gene TRBJ2-1, with D perhaps matching TRBD1 (6 bases). Trimming shortened V by 6 bases and J by 3 bases, and 12 bases separated the two germline ends. This CDR3 is 14 amino acids long. Germline CDR1 and CDR2: LNHDA and SQIVND (reference sequence). For the CDR3, the DNA is TGTGCCAGTAGGGCGGACAGTTACTACAATGAGCAGTTCTTC. Translated, it gives CASRADSYYNEQFF.

The chain combines TRBV6-5 with TRBJ2-3; D gene unclear. CDR3 size: 13 residues. Germline V CDR1 and CDR2: MNHEY, SVGAGI. V was shortened by 3 bases and J by 5 bases, with 9 bases between the two germline ends. CDR3 nucleotides: TGTGCCAGCAGTTATCGCGCCGGAGATACGCAGTATTTT. It translates to CASSYRAGDTQYF.